This is a list of T cell receptor beta chains from one sample in a study of blood T cell repertoires in COVID-19. Profiling relied on immunoSEQ multiplex PCR, and the TCRdb table lists in-frame clones only, not all of them. The sample contains 130,000 to 150,000 clones, 65% to 80% of which appear only once. The sample was peripheral blood. These TCRs come from a woman aged 55 to 70 with acute or convalescent COVID-19. The conserved cysteine and the conserved F or W are not part of the CDR3 here. Fields, in order: CDR3 length, J gene, V gene, CDR3 protein.

cdr3_length: 12; j_call: TRBJ1-1; v_call: TRBV2; cdr3_aa: ASTIDRGRLEAF
cdr3_length: 16; j_call: TRBJ2-1; v_call: TRBV11-3; cdr3_aa: ASSFLGTTSGIYNEQF
cdr3_length: 10; j_call: TRBJ1-3; v_call: TRBV28; cdr3_aa: ASSLIGNTIY
cdr3_length: 12; j_call: TRBJ1-1; v_call: TRBV5-1; cdr3_aa: ASSLAGIVTEAF
cdr3_length: 13; j_call: TRBJ2-7; v_call: TRBV2; cdr3_aa: ASYLKQGRTYEQY
cdr3_length: 12; j_call: TRBJ1-2; v_call: TRBV7-8; cdr3_aa: ASSSPLGGYGYT
cdr3_length: 11; j_call: TRBJ2-2; v_call: TRBV12-3/TRBV12-4; cdr3_aa: ASSPQATGELF
cdr3_length: 14; j_call: TRBJ1-2; v_call: TRBV7-9; cdr3_aa: ASSFWLFGRDYGYT
cdr3_length: 13; j_call: TRBJ2-3; v_call: TRBV19; cdr3_aa: ASSPLGGRADTQY
cdr3_length: 13; j_call: TRBJ2-3; v_call: TRBV28; cdr3_aa: ASSLRAGSTDTQY
cdr3_length: 13; j_call: TRBJ2-7; v_call: TRBV7-9; cdr3_aa: ASSKTGISSYEQY
cdr3_length: 13; j_call: TRBJ2-1; v_call: TRBV10-3; cdr3_aa: AISEPSGTYNEQF
cdr3_length: 14; j_call: TRBJ2-5; v_call: TRBV19; cdr3_aa: ASSRNHRGVQETQY
cdr3_length: 15; j_call: TRBJ2-1; v_call: TRBV6-6; cdr3_aa: ASIRQGSLFSYNEQF
cdr3_length: 11; j_call: TRBJ1-1; v_call: TRBV19; cdr3_aa: ASSPPGGYEAF
cdr3_length: 13; j_call: TRBJ1-5; v_call: TRBV3-1/TRBV3-2; cdr3_aa: ASSQDAGGNQPQH
cdr3_length: 11; j_call: TRBJ1-2; v_call: TRBV18; cdr3_aa: ASSPDSIYGYT
cdr3_length: 10; j_call: TRBJ2-1; v_call: TRBV4-2; cdr3_aa: ASSQDSDEQF
cdr3_length: 12; j_call: TRBJ1-2; v_call: TRBV3-1/TRBV3-2; cdr3_aa: ASSHGQGLYGYT
cdr3_length: 10; j_call: TRBJ1-2; v_call: TRBV29-1; cdr3_aa: SVGQGNYGYT
cdr3_length: 10; j_call: TRBJ2-4; v_call: TRBV7-2; cdr3_aa: ASSMGGGIWY
cdr3_length: 13; j_call: TRBJ2-7; v_call: TRBV6-5; cdr3_aa: ASSYSPGTAYEQY
cdr3_length: 13; j_call: TRBJ2-1; v_call: TRBV5-4; cdr3_aa: ASSPGVSTYNEQF
cdr3_length: 11; j_call: TRBJ2-7; v_call: TRBV6-6; cdr3_aa: ASRLQGIYEQY
cdr3_length: 15; j_call: TRBJ2-1; v_call: TRBV5-1; cdr3_aa: ASSLELADLRFREQF
cdr3_length: 15; j_call: TRBJ2-7; v_call: TRBV15; cdr3_aa: ATSRRTSGAFPLEQY
cdr3_length: 11; j_call: TRBJ1-2; v_call: TRBV6-5; cdr3_aa: ASGEQGLNGYT
cdr3_length: 12; j_call: TRBJ1-2; v_call: TRBV11-2; cdr3_aa: ASSLGQRVYGYT
cdr3_length: 13; j_call: TRBJ2-1; v_call: TRBV28; cdr3_aa: ASSPSGPSYNEQF
cdr3_length: 13; j_call: TRBJ1-4; v_call: TRBV6-5; cdr3_aa: ASSYEGAYNEKLF